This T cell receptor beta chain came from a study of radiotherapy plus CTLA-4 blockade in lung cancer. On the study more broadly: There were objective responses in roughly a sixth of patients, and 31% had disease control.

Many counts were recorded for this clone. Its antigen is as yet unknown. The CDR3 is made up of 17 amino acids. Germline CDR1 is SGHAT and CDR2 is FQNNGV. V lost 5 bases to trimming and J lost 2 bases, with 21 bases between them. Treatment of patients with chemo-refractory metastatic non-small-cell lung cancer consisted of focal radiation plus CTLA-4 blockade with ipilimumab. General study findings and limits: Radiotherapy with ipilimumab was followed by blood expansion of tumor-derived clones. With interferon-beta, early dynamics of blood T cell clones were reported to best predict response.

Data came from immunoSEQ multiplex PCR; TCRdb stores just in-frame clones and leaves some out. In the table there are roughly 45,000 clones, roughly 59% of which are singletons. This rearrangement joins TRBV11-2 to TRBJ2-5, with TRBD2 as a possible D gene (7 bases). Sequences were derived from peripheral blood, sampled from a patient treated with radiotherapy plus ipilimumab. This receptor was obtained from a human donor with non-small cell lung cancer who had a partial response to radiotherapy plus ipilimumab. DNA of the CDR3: TGTGCCAGCAGCCCGGGGGCTAGCGGAGGGCAGCAAGAGACCCAGTACTTC. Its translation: CASSPGASGGQQETQYF.